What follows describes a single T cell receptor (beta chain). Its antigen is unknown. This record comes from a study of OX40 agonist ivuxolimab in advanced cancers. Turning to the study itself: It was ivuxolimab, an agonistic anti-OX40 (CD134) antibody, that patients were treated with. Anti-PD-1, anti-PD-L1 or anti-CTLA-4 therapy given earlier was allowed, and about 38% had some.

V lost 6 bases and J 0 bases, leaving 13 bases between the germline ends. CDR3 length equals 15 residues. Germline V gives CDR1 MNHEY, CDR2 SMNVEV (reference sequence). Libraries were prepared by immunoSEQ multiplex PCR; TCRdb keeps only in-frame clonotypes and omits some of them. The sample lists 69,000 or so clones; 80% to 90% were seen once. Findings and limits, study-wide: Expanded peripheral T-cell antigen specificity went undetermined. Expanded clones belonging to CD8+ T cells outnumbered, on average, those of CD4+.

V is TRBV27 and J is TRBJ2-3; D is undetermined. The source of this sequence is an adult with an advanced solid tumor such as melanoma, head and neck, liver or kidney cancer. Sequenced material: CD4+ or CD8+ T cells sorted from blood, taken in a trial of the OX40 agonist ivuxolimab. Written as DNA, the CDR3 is TGTGCCAGCAGGACAAAAGCGCCTAGCACAGATACGCAGTATTTT. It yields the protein CASRTKAPSTDTQYF.